The rows below give T cell receptor beta chains drawn from one sample of a study of shared clonotypes between healthy human individuals. The table came from immunoSEQ multiplex PCR; TCRdb's copy has only in-frame clones and leaves some out. The sample consists of more than 2 million clones, about 95% of them appearing once. The sample comprised naive CD8+ T cells sorted from blood. These receptors all come from a man between 18 and 29 years old in good health. CDR3s include the opening cysteine and the closing phenylalanine or tryptophan. D genes are given only for firm matches. Expanded clones are given a class, and other clones once, few, many or no size at all.

J: TRBJ1-1; V: TRBV15; D: -; size: few; DNA: TGTGCCACCAGCAGAGTGGGCAGGGGCGCTGAAGCTTTCTTT; CDR3: CATSRVGRGAEAFF
J: TRBJ1-6; V: TRBV4-1; D: TRBD1; size: -; DNA: TGCGCCAGCAGCCATGGCGACGGGACAGATAATTCACCCCTCCACTTT; CDR3: CASSHGDGTDNSPLHF
J: TRBJ1-2; V: TRBV15; D: TRBD1; size: -; DNA: TGTGCCACCAGCAGAGTGGAGGACAGGGGATCTGGTGGCTACACCTTC; CDR3: CATSRVEDRGSGGYTF
J: TRBJ2-3; V: TRBV28; D: -; size: -; DNA: TGTGCCAGCAGTGTGACTGGAGAAGGGGATACGCAGTATTTT; CDR3: CASSVTGEGDTQYF
J: TRBJ2-6; V: TRBV7-9; D: TRBD1; size: -; DNA: TGTGCCAGCAGCGCACCGGGACAGGGGGCTACTGGGGCCAACGTCCTGACTTTC; CDR3: CASSAPGQGATGANVLTF
J: TRBJ2-7; V: TRBV27; D: TRBD1; size: -; DNA: TGTGCCAGCAGTTTCTCTACGGGACAGACGCACTACGAGCAGTACTTC; CDR3: CASSFSTGQTHYEQYF
J: TRBJ2-7; V: TRBV28; D: -; size: -; DNA: TGTGCCAGCAGTTTGAGGGGGTGGGAGCAGTACTTC; CDR3: CASSLRGWEQYF
J: TRBJ2-2; V: TRBV27; D: -; size: -; DNA: TGTGCCAGCAGTTTGGGGACCTTACAGGGGGAGCTGTTTTTT; CDR3: CASSLGTLQGELFF
J: TRBJ2-7; V: TRBV9; D: -; size: -; DNA: TGTGCCAGCAGCGTAGAATGGGCCTCCTACGAGCAGTACTTC; CDR3: CASSVEWASYEQYF
J: TRBJ2-7; V: TRBV14; D: TRBD1; size: -; DNA: TGTGCCAGCAGCCCTAATTGGGACAGAGACTACGAGCAGTACTTC; CDR3: CASSPNWDRDYEQYF